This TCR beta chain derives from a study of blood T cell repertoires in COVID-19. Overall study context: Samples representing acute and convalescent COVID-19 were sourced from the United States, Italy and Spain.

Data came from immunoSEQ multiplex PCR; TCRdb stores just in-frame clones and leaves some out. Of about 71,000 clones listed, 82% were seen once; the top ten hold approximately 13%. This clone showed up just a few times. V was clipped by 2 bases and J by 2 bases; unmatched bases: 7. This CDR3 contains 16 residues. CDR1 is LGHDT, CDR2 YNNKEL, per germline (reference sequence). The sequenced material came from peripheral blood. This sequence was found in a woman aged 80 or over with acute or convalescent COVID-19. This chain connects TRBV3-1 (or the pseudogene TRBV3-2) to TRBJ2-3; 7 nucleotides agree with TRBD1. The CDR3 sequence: CASSQTPGQITDTQYF. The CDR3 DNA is TGTGCCAGCAGCCAAACTCCGGGACAGATCACAGATACGCAGTATTTT.